In its sample, the clone carrying this T cell receptor (beta chain) was seen a few times. CDR3 length: 13 amino acids. The germline gives CDR1 DFQATT, CDR2 SNEGSKA (reference sequence). Trimming pared 3 bases from V and 2 bases from J, leaving 10 bases between. Unique molecular identifiers were attached to individual cDNA molecules within the library. A single record per CDR3 protein comes from TCRdb applying MiXCR to the RACE reads. There are about 89,000 distinct CDR3 sequences in the sample; 10% to 13% occur only once, and about 3% lies in the top ten. Specified time point: pre-sensitization, week 0. Indicated treatment: therapeutic diphenylcyclopropenone sensitization with weekly scalp DPC. Participating donors were patients with alopecia, aged 18 to 70 years, considered appropriate candidates for DPC. This record comes from a study of human T cells and chemical hapten exposure. Background on the study: Doses of diphenylcyclopropenone went to the patients' scalps weekly throughout the roughly 25-week study.

The TCR originated in a woman aged 60 to 75 with alopecia areata. Some clones in this sample may be carry-over from other donors' samples. This sequence joins TRBV20-1 and TRBJ2-5; D gene uncertain. The sequences come from whole blood, collected in connection with sensitization to the hapten diphenylcyclopropenone (DPC). CDR3 sequence reads: CSASLADQETQYF. CDR3 bases: TGCAGTGCTAGTTTAGCAGATCAAGAGACCCAGTACTTC.